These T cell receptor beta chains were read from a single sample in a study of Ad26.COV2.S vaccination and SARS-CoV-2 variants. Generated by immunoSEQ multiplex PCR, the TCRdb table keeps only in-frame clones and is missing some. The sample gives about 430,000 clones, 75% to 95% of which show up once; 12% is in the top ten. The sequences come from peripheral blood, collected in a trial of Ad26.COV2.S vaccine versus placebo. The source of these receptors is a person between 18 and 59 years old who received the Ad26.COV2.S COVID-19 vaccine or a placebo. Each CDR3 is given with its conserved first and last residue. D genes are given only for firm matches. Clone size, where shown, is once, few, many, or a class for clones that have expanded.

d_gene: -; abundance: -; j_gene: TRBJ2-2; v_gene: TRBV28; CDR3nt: TGTGCCAGCAGTTCTGCCTTCGGGGAGCTGTTTTTT; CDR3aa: CASSSAFGELFF
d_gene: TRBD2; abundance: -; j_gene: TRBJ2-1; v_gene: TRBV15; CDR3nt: TGTGCCACCAGCAGAGATCTCATGGGACTAGCGGGATTCCTTAAATACAATGAGCAGTTCTTC; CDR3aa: CATSRDLMGLAGFLKYNEQFF
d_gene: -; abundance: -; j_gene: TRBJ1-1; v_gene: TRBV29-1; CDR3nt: TGCAGCGGGTGGTCCACGATGAACACTGAAGCTTTCTTT; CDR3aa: CSGWSTMNTEAFF
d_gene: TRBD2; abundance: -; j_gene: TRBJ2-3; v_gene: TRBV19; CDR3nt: TGTGCCAGTAGTAGGTACTTCGGGACTAGCGCGTCCCCAGATACGCAGTATTTT; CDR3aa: CASSRYFGTSASPDTQYF
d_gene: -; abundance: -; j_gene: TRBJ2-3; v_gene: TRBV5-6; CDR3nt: TGTGCCAGCAGCCCGACCGACCCGAAGACGCAGTATTTT; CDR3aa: CASSPTDPKTQYF
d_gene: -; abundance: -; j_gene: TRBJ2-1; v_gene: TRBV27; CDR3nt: TGTGCCAGCATTGGCGGAGTCCGGAACAATGAGCAGTTCTTC; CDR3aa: CASIGGVRNNEQFF
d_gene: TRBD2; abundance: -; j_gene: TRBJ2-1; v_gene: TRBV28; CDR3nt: TGTGCCAGCAGTCCCCTCCAGCGGGAGAAATCCTACAATGAGCAGTTCTTC; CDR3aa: CASSPLQREKSYNEQFF
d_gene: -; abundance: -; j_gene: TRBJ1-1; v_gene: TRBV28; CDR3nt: TGTGCCAGCAGCGTTACAGGGCCTACGGCTGAAGCTTTCTTT; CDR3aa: CASSVTGPTAEAFF
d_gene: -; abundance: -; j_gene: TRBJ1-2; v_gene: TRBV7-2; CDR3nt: TGTGCCAGCAGCTTAGTCTGGGAGAGACGTGGCTACACCTTC; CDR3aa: CASSLVWERRGYTF
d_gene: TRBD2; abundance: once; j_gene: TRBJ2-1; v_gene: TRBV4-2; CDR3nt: TGTGCCAGCAGCCTCGGGACTAGCGGGGGTAGCTCCTACAATGAGCAGTTCTTC; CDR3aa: CASSLGTSGGSSYNEQFF
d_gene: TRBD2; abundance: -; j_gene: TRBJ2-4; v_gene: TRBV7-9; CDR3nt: TGTGCCAGCAGCTTAAGGTTGGCGGGAGTGGACATTCAGTACTTC; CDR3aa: CASSLRLAGVDIQYF
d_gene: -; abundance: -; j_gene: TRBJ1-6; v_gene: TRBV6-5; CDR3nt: TGTGCCAGCAGTTACTCGTCGACAGTGATCAATTCACCCCTCCACTTT; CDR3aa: CASSYSSTVINSPLHF
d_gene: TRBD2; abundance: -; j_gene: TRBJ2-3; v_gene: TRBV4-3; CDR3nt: TGCGCCAGCAGCCAAGATTTGGTAGCGGGAGGGACAGATACGCAGTATTTT; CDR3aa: CASSQDLVAGGTDTQYF
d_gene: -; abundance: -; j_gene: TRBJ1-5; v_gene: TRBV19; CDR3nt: TGTGCCAGTAGTATGGGGGGGGACCCACTAAATCAGCCCCAGCATTTT; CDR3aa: CASSMGGDPLNQPQHF
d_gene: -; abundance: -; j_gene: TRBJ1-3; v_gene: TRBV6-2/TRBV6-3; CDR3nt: TGTGCCAGCAGTTCTCACAGCTACCGCACCTCTGGAAACACCATATATTTT; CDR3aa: CASSSHSYRTSGNTIYF
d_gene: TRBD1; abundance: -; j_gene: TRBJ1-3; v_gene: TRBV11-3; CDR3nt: TGTGCCAGCAGCCCGGGGACAGGGAGTAATGGAAACACCATATATTTT; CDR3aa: CASSPGTGSNGNTIYF
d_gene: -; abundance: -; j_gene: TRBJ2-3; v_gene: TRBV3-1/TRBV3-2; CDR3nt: TGTGCCAGCAGCCTTTCGACAGCGAAAAGCACAGATACGCAGTATTTT; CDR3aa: CASSLSTAKSTDTQYF
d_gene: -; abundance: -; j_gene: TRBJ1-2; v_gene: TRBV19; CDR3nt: TGTGCCAGTAGTACATACGTGCGGGTAATAGAGGGCTACACCTTC; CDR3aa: CASSTYVRVIEGYTF
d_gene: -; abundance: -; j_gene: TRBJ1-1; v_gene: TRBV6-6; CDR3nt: TGTGCCAGCAGACTGGGACTGAAGAACACTGAAGCTTTCTTT; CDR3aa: CASRLGLKNTEAFF
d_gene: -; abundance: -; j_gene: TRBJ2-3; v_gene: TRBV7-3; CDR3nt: TGTGCCAGCAGCTACGGGGCGCCAGATACGCAGTATTTT; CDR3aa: CASSYGAPDTQYF
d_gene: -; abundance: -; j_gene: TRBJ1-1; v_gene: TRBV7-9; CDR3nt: TGTGCCAGCAGCCCTTTGTTCACTGAAGCTTTCTTT; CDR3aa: CASSPLFTEAFF
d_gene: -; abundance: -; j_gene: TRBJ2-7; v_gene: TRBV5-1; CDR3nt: TGCGCCAGCAGCCCGTGGGGTCCGTACGAGCAGTACTTC; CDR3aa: CASSPWGPYEQYF
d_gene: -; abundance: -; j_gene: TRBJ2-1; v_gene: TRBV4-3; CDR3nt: TGCGCCAGCAGCCAAGATCTTACGGCCTACAATGAGCAGTTCTTC; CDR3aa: CASSQDLTAYNEQFF
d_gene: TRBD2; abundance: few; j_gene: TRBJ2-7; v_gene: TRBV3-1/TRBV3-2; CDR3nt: TGTGCCAGCAGCCAACTAGCGGGAGCGTACGAGCAGTACTTC; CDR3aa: CASSQLAGAYEQYF
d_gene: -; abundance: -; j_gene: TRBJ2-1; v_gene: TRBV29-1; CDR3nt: TGCAGCGTTGAAATGTCAGGGTCGTACAATGAGCAGTTCTTC; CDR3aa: CSVEMSGSYNEQFF
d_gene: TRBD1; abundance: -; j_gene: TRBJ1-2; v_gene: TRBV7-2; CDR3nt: TGTGCCAGCAGCTTAGACTTGCAGGGGGTCTATGGCTACACCTTC; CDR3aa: CASSLDLQGVYGYTF
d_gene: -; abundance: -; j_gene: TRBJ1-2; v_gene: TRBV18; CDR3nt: TGTGCCAGCTCACTGCAGGGCTCCGGCTACACCTTC; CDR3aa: CASSLQGSGYTF
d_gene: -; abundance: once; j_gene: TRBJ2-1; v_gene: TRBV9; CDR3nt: TGTGCCAGCAGCGTAGGAATTTCTAGCAGGGCCTACAATGAGCAGTTCTTC; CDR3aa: CASSVGISSRAYNEQFF
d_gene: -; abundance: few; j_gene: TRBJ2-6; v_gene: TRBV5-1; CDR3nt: TGCGCCAGCAGCCGATTTGGGGAAGGGTCTGGGGCCAACGTCCTGACTTTC; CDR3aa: CASSRFGEGSGANVLTF
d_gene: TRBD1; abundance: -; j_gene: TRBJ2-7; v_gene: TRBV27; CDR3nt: TGTGCCAGCAGCCGACAGGGGTCCTACGAGCAGTACTTC; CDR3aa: CASSRQGSYEQYF
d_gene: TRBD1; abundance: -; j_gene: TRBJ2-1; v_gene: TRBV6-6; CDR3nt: TGTGCCAGCACCGGGACAGGTACCTACAATGAGCAGTTCTTC; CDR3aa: CASTGTGTYNEQFF
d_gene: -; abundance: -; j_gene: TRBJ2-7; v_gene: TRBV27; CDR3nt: TGTGCCAGCAGTTCTCCGCCTGGGGACGAGCAGTACTTC; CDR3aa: CASSSPPGDEQYF
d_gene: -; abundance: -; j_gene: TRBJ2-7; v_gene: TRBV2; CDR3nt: TGTGCCACCGTAGGGACTGCATCCTACGAGCAGTACTTC; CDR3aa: CATVGTASYEQYF
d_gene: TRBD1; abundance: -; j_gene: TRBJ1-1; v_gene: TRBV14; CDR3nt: TGTGCCAGCAGCCTGCGGACAGGGATGAACACTGAAGCTTTCTTT; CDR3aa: CASSLRTGMNTEAFF
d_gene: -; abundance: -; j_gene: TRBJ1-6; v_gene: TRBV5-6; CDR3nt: TGTGCCAGCAGCTTGATAGGGGATAATTCACCCCTCCACTTT; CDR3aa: CASSLIGDNSPLHF
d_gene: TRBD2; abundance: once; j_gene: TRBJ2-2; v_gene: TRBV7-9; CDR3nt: TGTGCCAGCAGCTTACCTCAGCGGGAGGTCGGCACCGGGGAGCTGTTTTTT; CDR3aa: CASSLPQREVGTGELFF
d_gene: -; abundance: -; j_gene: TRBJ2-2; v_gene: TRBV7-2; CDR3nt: TGTGCCAGCAGCTCGGAGAACACCGGGGAGCTGTTTTTT; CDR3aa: CASSSENTGELFF
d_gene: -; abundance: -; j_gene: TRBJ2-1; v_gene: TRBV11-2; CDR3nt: TGTGCCAGCAGCCTTGCGGACAATGAGCAGTTCTTC; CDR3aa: CASSLADNEQFF
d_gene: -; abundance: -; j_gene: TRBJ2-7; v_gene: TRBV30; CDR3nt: TGTGCCTGGAGTGGGGGGACACTGAGCTCCTACGAGCAGTACTTC; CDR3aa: CAWSGGTLSSYEQYF
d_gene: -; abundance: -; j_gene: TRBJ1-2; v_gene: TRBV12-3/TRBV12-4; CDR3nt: TGTGCCAGCAGTTTTACGGGGCATGGCTACACCTTC; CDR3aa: CASSFTGHGYTF
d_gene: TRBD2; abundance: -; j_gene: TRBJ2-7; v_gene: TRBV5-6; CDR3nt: TGTGCCAGCAGCTTGGGCCCAGCGGGGAGTAACTACGAGCAGTACTTC; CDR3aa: CASSLGPAGSNYEQYF